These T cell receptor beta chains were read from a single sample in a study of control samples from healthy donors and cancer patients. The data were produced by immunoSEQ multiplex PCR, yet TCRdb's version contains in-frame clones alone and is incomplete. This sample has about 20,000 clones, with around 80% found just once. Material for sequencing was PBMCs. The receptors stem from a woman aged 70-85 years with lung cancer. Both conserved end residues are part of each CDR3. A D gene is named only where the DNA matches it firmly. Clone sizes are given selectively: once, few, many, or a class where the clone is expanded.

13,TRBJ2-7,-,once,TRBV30,TGTGCCTGGAGTGTACGGGGAGACTACGAGCAGTACTTC,CAWSVRGDYEQYF
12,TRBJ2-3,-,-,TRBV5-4,TGTGCCAGCAGCTTAGCAAGAGATACGCAGTATTTT,CASSLARDTQYF
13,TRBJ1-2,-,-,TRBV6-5,TGTGCCAGCAGCTACAGCAGGGGCTTTGGCTACACCTTC,CASSYSRGFGYTF
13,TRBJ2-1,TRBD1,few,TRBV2,TGTGCCACCTCCCGGGTCAGGGGGCATGAGCAGTTCTTC,CATSRVRGHEQFF
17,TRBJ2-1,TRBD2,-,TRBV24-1,TGTGCCACCAGTGATTCACCGGGCGGGAGAGACTACAATGAGCAGTTCTTC,CATSDSPGGRDYNEQFF
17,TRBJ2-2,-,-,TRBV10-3,TGTGCCATCAGTGAGGATCGCAGGGAGGAGGACACCGGGGAGCTGTTTTTT,CAISEDRREEDTGELFF
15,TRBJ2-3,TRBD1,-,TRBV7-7,TGTGCCAGCAGCTTAGGACAGGGCAACCCAGATACGCAGTATTTT,CASSLGQGNPDTQYF
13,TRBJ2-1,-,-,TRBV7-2,TGTGCCAGCAGCTTCCTTTCAGGCAATGAGCAGTTCTTC,CASSFLSGNEQFF
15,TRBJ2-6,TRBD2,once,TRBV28,TGTGCCAGCGCCCGTCGGGGGGCTGGGGCCAACGTCCTGACTTTC,CASARRGAGANVLTF
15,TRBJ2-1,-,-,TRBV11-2,TGTGCCAGCAGCTTAGAGGCAGGTCCCTACAATGAGCAGTTCTTC,CASSLEAGPYNEQFF
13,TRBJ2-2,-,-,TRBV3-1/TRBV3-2,TGTGCCAGCCGCCGGGGCAACACCGGGGAGCTGTTTTTT,CASRRGNTGELFF
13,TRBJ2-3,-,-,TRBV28,TGTGCCAGCAGACCGCCCGGCCCAGGGACGCAGTATTTT,CASRPPGPGTQYF
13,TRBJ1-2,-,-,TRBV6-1,TGTGCCAGCACTGAACCAGGGTTGTTAGGCTACACCTTC,CASTEPGLLGYTF
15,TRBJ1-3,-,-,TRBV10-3,TGTGCCACCGGAGGGGAAGGCAGAGGAGGAAACACCATATATTTT,CATGGEGRGGNTIYF
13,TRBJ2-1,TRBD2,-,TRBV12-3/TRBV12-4,TGTGCCAGCAGTGTAGCGGGACCCCTTGAGCAGTTCTTC,CASSVAGPLEQFF
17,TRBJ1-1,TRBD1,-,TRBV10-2,TGCGCCAGCAGTGAGCCCCCAGGACAGGGGGAGAACACTGAAGCTTTCTTT,CASSEPPGQGENTEAFF
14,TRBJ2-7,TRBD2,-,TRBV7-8,TGTGCCAGCAGGCCTACCTATACTAGCGACGAGCAGTACTTC,CASRPTYTSDEQYF
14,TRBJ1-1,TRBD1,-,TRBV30,TGTGCCTGGAGTACGGGACAGGGGTCGACTGAAGCTTTCTTT,CAWSTGQGSTEAFF
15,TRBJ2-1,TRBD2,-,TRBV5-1,TGCGCCAGCAGTCGCGCCGGGACTAGGCCCAATGAGCAGTTCTTC,CASSRAGTRPNEQFF
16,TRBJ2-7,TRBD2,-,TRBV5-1,TGCGCCAGCAGCTTGGGACTAGCGGGAGGACTTTACGAGCAGTACTTC,CASSLGLAGGLYEQYF
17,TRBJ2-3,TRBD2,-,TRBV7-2,TGTGCCAGCAGCTTAGTGGGTAGCGGGAGAGTAACAGATACGCAGTATTTT,CASSLVGSGRVTDTQYF
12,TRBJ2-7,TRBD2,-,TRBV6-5,TGTGCCAGTAGACTAGCGGACTACGAGCAGTACTTC,CASRLADYEQYF
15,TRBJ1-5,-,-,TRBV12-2,TGTGCAAGTCGCTTAGGGTGTGAGATCAATCAGCCCCAGCATTTT,CASRLGCEINQPQHF
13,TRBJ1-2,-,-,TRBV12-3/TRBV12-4,TGTGCCAGCAGTTTGACAGTCAACTATGGCTACACCTTC,CASSLTVNYGYTF
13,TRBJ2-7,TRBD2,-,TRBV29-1,TGCAGCGTTGAAAGGACTCGCGGGGGCGAGCAGTACTTC,CSVERTRGGEQYF
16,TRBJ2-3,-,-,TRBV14,TGTGCCAGCAGCCCAAGAGGGGCGTTAAACACAGATACGCAGTATTTT,CASSPRGALNTDTQYF
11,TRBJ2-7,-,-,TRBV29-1,TGCAGCGTCGCTGACGGATACGAGCAGTACTTC,CSVADGYEQYF
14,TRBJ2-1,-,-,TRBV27,TGTGCCAGCAAAATGATGGACTCCTACAATGAGCAGTTCTTC,CASKMMDSYNEQFF
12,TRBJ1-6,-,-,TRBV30,TGTGCCTGGAACGGTTATAATTCACCCCTCCACTTT,CAWNGYNSPLHF
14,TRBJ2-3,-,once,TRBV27,TGTGCCAGCAGCCTCGGGCCCCGGGCAGATACGCAGTATTTT,CASSLGPRADTQYF
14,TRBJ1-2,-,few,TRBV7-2,TGTGCCAGCAGCCCCTCGGACAGTAACTATGGCTACACCTTC,CASSPSDSNYGYTF
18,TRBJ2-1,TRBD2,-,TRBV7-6,TGTGCCAGCAGCTCGACCCGGACTAGCGGGAGAGTACACAATGAGCAGTTCTTC,CASSSTRTSGRVHNEQFF
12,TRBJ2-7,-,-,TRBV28,TGTGCCAGCTACCGGTCGGCCTACGAGCAGTACTTC,CASYRSAYEQYF
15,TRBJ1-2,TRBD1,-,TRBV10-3,TGTGCCATTCGAGCAGCGGGGGGACAGATAGATGGCTACACCTTC,CAIRAAGGQIDGYTF
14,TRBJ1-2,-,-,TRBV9,TGTGCCAGCAGCGAATGGGGCTCAAACTATGGCTACACCTTC,CASSEWGSNYGYTF
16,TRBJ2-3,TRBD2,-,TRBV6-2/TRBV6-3,TGTGCCAGCAGTTCCCCTAGCGGGAGGGCCGGTGATACGCAGTATTTT,CASSSPSGRAGDTQYF
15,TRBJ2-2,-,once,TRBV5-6,TGTGCCAGCAGCTTGCCCGGGGGGAACACCGGGGAGCTGTTTTTT,CASSLPGGNTGELFF
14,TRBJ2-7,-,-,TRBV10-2,TGCGCCAGCAGTGCCTCGGGCCTAGCCTACGAGCAGTACTTC,CASSASGLAYEQYF
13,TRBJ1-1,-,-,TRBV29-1,TGCAGCGTTGAGCCTCAATGGGACACTGAAGCTTTCTTT,CSVEPQWDTEAFF
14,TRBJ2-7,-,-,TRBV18,TGTGCCAGCTCACCAGAGGAGGGAACCTACGAGCAGTACTTC,CASSPEEGTYEQYF
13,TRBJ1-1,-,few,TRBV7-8,TGTGCCAGCAGCTGGACCCAGGGCACTGAAGCTTTCTTT,CASSWTQGTEAFF
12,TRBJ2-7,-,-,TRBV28,TGTGCCAGCAGCCAGCGGAGCTACGAGCAGTACTTC,CASSQRSYEQYF
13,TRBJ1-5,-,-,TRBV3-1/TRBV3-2,TGTGCCAGCAGTGCTACTAGCAATCAGCCCCAGCATTTT,CASSATSNQPQHF
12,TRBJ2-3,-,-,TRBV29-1,TGCAGCGGGACGCTCGGGACAGATACGCAGTATTTT,CSGTLGTDTQYF
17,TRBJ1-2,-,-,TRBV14,TGTGCCAGCAGCCAAGACGTGATAGGAATCATCAACTATGGCTACACCTTC,CASSQDVIGIINYGYTF
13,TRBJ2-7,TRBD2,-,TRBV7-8,TGTGCCAGCAGCCGGACTAGCGGCTACGAGCAGTACTTC,CASSRTSGYEQYF
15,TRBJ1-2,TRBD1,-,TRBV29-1,TGCAGCGTCGCCCCTACAGGGGACGGATTAAATGGCTACACCTTC,CSVAPTGDGLNGYTF
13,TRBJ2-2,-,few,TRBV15,TGTGCGTCGGGAAACGTGAACACCGGGGAGCTGTTTTTT,CASGNVNTGELFF
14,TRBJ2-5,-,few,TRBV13,TGTGCCAGCAGCTCTTCGACTCTCGGGGAGACCCAGTACTTC,CASSSSTLGETQYF
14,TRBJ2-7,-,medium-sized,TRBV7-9,TGTGCCAGCAGCTTACTTCGAGGCGGCCACGAGCAGTACTTC,CASSLLRGGHEQYF
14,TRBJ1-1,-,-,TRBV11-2,TGTGCCAGCAGCTTCGAAGGGTGGGGGGGTGAAGCTTTCTTT,CASSFEGWGGEAFF
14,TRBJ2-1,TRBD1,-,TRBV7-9,TGTGCCAGCAGCCGGGACAGGGGACTTAATGAGCAGTTCTTC,CASSRDRGLNEQFF
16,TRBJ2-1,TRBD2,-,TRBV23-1,TGCGCCAGCAGTCCACGGACTAGCGGGAGTGCCGATGAGCAGTTCTTC,CASSPRTSGSADEQFF
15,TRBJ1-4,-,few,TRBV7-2,TGTGCCAGCAGCTCGGTCGGGCAGGGTAGTGAAAAACTGTTTTTT,CASSSVGQGSEKLFF
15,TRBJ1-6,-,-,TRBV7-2,TGTGCCAGCAGCTTGGACAGCTCCTATAATTCACCCCTCCACTTT,CASSLDSSYNSPLHF
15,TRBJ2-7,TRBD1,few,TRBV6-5,TGTGCCAGCAGTTACGGGACAGGCAGCTCCTACGAGCAGTACTTC,CASSYGTGSSYEQYF
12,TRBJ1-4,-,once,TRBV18,TGTGCCAGCTCACGGAGGAATGAAAAACTGTTTTTT,CASSRRNEKLFF
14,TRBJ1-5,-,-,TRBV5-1,TGCGCCAGCAGCTTGGGAGGGATCAATCAGCCCCAGCATTTT,CASSLGGINQPQHF
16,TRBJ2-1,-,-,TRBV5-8,TGTGCCAGCATGCTCCGTAGTTGGGGTGGTTACAATGAGCAGTTCTTC,CASMLRSWGGYNEQFF
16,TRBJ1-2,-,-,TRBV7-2,TGTGCCAGCAGCTTAGCGCCCGCCGACAGACTCTATGGCTACACCTTC,CASSLAPADRLYGYTF